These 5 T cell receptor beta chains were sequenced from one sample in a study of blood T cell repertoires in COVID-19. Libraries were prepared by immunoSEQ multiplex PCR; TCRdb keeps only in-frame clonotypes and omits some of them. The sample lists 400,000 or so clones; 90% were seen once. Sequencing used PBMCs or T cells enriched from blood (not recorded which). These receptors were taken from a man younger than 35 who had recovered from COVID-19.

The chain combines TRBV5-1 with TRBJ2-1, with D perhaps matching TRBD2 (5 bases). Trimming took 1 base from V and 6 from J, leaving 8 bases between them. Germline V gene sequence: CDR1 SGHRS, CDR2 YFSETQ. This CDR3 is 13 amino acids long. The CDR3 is CASSLWRPNEQFF. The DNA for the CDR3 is TGCGCCAGCAGCTTGTGGAGGCCCAATGAGCAGTTCTTC.

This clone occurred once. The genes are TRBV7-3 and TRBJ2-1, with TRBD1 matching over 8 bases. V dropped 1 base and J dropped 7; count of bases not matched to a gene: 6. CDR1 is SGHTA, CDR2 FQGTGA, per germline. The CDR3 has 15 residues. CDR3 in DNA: TGTGCCAGCAGCTTAAGGTCGGACAGGGTGAATGAGCAGTTCTTC. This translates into CASSLRSDRVNEQFF.

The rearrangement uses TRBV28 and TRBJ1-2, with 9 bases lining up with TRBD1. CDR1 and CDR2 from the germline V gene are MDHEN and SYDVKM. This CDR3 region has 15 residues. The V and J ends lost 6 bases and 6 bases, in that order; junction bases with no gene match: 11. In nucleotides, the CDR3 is TGTGCCAGCAGCGTCTTGGGACAGGGTTTTCATGGCTACACCTTC. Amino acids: CASSVLGQGFHGYTF.

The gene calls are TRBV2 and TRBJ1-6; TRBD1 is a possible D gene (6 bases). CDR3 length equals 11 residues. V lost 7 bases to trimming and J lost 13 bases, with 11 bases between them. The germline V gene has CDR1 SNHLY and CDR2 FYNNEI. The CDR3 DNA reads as TGTGCCAGCACCAAGGGGGGGCCCCTCCACTTT. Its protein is CASTKGGPLHF.

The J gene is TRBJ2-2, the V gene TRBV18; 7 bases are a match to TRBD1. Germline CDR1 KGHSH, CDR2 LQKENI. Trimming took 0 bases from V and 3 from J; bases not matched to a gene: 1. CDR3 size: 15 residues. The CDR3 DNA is TGTGCCAGCTCACCACCAGGGGGCCACACCGGGGAGCTGTTTTTT. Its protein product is CASSPPGGHTGELFF.